This T cell receptor beta chain was profiled in a study of human T cells and chemical hapten exposure. Study-level points and caveats: Once DPC sensitization occurred, TCRs above 1 in 1000 frequency showed no change.

Separate cDNA molecules received unique molecular identifiers, which the library attached to them. Original handling: Counts of TCRs in each sample centred on a median of roughly 89,000 and extended from around 25,000 to 690,000. One entry per CDR3 protein results from TCRdb running MiXCR on the RACE reads. Here the V and J calls rest on TCRdb's processing, not on the authors' analysis. The repertoire holds 50,000 to 70,000 distinct CDR3 sequences, approximately 6.1% seen once, with 3% to 3.5% in the top ten. Time point defined: healthy volunteer bleed at 6 weeks. Total RNA was isolated from whole blood that had not been fractionated. This clonotype was detected a few times. As yet, its antigen is unknown. CDR3 length equals 14 residues. Trimming removed 8 bases from V and 2 bases from J, with 15 bases in between. The germline V gene has CDR1 MDHEN and CDR2 SYDVKM.

Material for sequencing was whole blood. The receptor was derived from a female donor in good health. Some clones in this sample may be carry-over from other donors' samples. The V gene is TRBV28, the J gene TRBJ1-2; no reliable D call. The CDR3 loop reads CASGEVISNYGYTF. CDR3 DNA sequence: TGTGCCAGCGGCGAGGTAATATCCAACTATGGCTACACCTTC.